The 30 T cell receptor beta chains listed next were all sequenced from one sample in a study of Ad26.COV2.S vaccination and SARS-CoV-2 variants. Treatment: 15 to 20 received Ad26.COV2.S at low or high dose, single or two shots; 5 received placebo; per-sample allocation not given. After the first vaccine or placebo injection, samples were drawn on day 63. Method: immunoSEQ multiplex PCR; TCRdb's copy keeps in-frame clones and lacks some. The data hold more than 300,000 clones, with around 83% observed a single time. The material was peripheral blood, obtained in a trial of Ad26.COV2.S vaccine versus placebo. The receptors shown here come from a person aged 18-60 years who received the Ad26.COV2.S COVID-19 vaccine or a placebo.

This clone was found a few times. J is TRBJ2-7 and V is TRBV6-5; 7 positions match TRBD1. Per the germline V gene, CDR1 is MNHEY and CDR2 is SVGAGI. This CDR3 has 15 amino acids. V shed 5 bases and J 0 bases; nucleotides not matched to a gene: 7. CDR3 loop: CASSTGDTSSYEQYF. CDR3 in DNA: TGTGCCAGCAGTACAGGGGACACCAGCTCCTACGAGCAGTACTTC.

The chain employs TRBV2 and TRBJ1-1; possible D gene TRBD1, 5 bases. Germline CDR1 and CDR2: SNHLY and FYNNEI. This CDR3 comprises 14 residues. Trimming cost V 6 bases and J 7 bases, with 18 bases left between them. The DNA of the CDR3 is TGTGCCAGCAGGGCTCAGGAGGGTGGGGGTGAAGCTTTCTTT. Translated: CASRAQEGGGEAFF.

This clone was seen just once. This rearrangement joins TRBV4-3 to TRBJ1-2; 9 bases match TRBD1. CDR3 length equals 18 residues. V lost 1 base, J lost 2 bases, and 11 bases stayed unmatched. CDR1 and CDR2 from the germline V gene are LGHNA and YSLEER. CDR3 DNA sequence: TGCGCCAGCAGCCAAGTAGGGACAGGGCTTTCAGTAAACTATGGCTACACCTTC. This codes for CASSQVGTGLSVNYGYTF.

This chain joins TRBV7-9 and TRBJ2-3; TRBD2 is a possible D gene (7 bases). Germline CDR1 reads SEHNR; CDR2 reads FQNEAQ (reference sequence). Trimming pared 5 bases from V and 1 base from J, leaving 13 bases between. There are 15 residues in the CDR3. In nucleotides, the CDR3 is TGTGCCAGCAGCGCCGGGCGGGGGCGCACAGATACGCAGTATTTT. It codes for CASSAGRGRTDTQYF.

The rearrangement uses TRBV5-1 and TRBJ2-3; D remains unclear. The CDR3 contains 13 residues. The V gene lost 1 base and the J gene lost 6 bases, with 9 bases spanning the gap. CDR1 is SGHRS, CDR2 YFSETQ, per germline. The CDR3 spells CASSLTHGDTQYF. The CDR3 DNA reads as TGCGCCAGCAGCTTGACCCACGGGGATACGCAGTATTTT.

This clone was found once. The chain has TRBV18 and TRBJ1-2, with D unresolved. This CDR3 is built from 14 residues. V lost 0 bases and J 0 bases, leaving 5 bases between the germline ends. Germline CDR1 reads KGHSH; CDR2 reads LQKENI. CDR3 amino acids: CASSPPVPNYGYTF. The CDR3 DNA is TGTGCCAGCTCACCACCCGTTCCTAACTATGGCTACACCTTC.

The table lists this clone with a count of one. This chain connects TRBV3-1 (or the pseudogene TRBV3-2) to TRBJ2-5; 10 bases agree with TRBD2. CDR1 LGHDT and CDR2 YNNKEL come from the germline V gene (reference sequence). The CDR3 contains 15 residues. Trimming cost V 6 bases and J 5 bases; bases outside gene matches: 9. For the CDR3, the DNA is TGTGCCAGCAGTCTAGCGGGGGTGTCGAGCGAGACCCAGTACTTC. It encodes CASSLAGVSSETQYF.

Points on this clone: One end of the junction is discordant with germline, which a read error may explain. The chain employs TRBV6-2 or TRBV6-3 and TRBJ1-5; the D gene is possibly TRBD1 (6 bases). The CDR3 runs 12 residues. Germline V gives CDR1 MNHEY, CDR2 SVGEGT. DNA of the CDR3: TGTGCCAGCAGTTCTGTTCGGGACACCCCGGATTTT. It is translated as CASSSVRDTPDF.

The chain has TRBV5-1 and TRBJ2-5; D remains unclear. The CDR3 totals 14 residues. The V gene's germline CDR1 is SGHRS and CDR2 YFSETQ. The ends were cut back, 3 bases at V and 0 bases at J, with 9 bases in the middle. The CDR3 DNA sequence: TGCGCCAGCAGCTACGGACGCTACCAAGAGACCCAGTACTTC. Translated: CASSYGRYQETQYF.

This chain joins TRBV11-2 and TRBJ1-1, with D possibly TRBD1 on 6 matching bases. Germline lookup yields CDR1 SGHAT and CDR2 FQNNGV. Trimming cost V 5 bases and J 3 bases, with 10 bases left between them. The CDR3 has 13 residues. For the CDR3, the DNA is TGTGCCAGCAGCCCGGACAGAGACACTGAAGCTTTCTTT. Protein sequence: CASSPDRDTEAFF.

The rearrangement joins TRBV18 to TRBJ1-2; tentative D call: TRBD1 (6 bases). Between the trimmed V and J ends, which lost 4 bases and 6 bases, there was a span of 9 bases. The germline V gene encodes CDR1 KGHSH and CDR2 LQKENI. This CDR3 is 12 amino acids long. The CDR3 DNA follows: TGTGCCAGCTCACGAGGGGGTGATGGCTACACCTTC. It specifies CASSRGGDGYTF.

This clone was seen once. The chain is built from TRBV6-5 and TRBJ1-1, with TRBD1 as a possible D gene (6 bases). CDR3 length: 14 amino acids. The germline gives CDR1 MNHEY, CDR2 SVGAGI. Between the trimmed V and J ends, which lost 0 bases and 7 bases, there was a span of 12 bases. The chain's CDR3 is CASSYSDSRREAFF. CDR3 DNA sequence: TGTGCCAGCAGTTACTCGGACAGCCGCCGTGAAGCTTTCTTT.

Only one count was recorded for this clone. This chain's CDR3 is CASSQQGNTEAFF. The CDR3 nucleotides are TGTGCCAGCAGCCAACAAGGGAACACTGAAGCTTTCTTT. The rearrangement uses TRBV7-2 and TRBJ1-1; D call uncertain. The germline CDR1 and CDR2 sequences are SGHTA and FQGNSA. The V end was cut by 5 bases, the J end by 1 base, with 8 bases between. The CDR3 runs 13 residues.

The rearrangement links TRBV12-5 to TRBJ2-7, with 7 bases aligning to TRBD1. With V trimmed by 8 bases and J by 4 bases, 11 bases remained unmatched. The CDR3 loop spans 14 amino acids. Germline CDR1 and CDR2: LGHNT and FRNRAP. The CDR3 coding sequence is TGTGCTAGTAGGGGAAGGGACAGCTCTTACGAGCAGTACTTC. Translating gives CASRGRDSSYEQYF.

CDR3 nucleotide sequence: TGTGCCAGTAGTAAGGTTAGCGGGAGCACAGATACGCAGTATTTT. It translates to CASSKVSGSTDTQYF. The genes are TRBV19 and TRBJ2-3; TRBD2 matches 7 bases. The CDR3 loop spans 15 amino acids. The J segment lost 0 bases and the V segment lost 4 bases, leaving 4 bases of the junction unmatched. Germline CDR1 is LNHDA and CDR2 is SQIVND (reference sequence).

The chain links TRBV15 to TRBJ1-1; tentative D call: TRBD1 (5 bases). The V gene lost 1 base and the J gene lost 1 base, with 13 bases spanning the gap. The CDR3 consists of 16 residues. Germline lookup yields CDR1 LNHNV and CDR2 YYDKDF (reference sequence). The CDR3: CATSRGQSGGNTEAFF. CDR3 in DNA: TGTGCCACCAGCAGAGGACAGTCTGGGGGGAACACTGAAGCTTTCTTT.

The CDR3: CASTDRKVDTQYF. CDR3 DNA sequence: TGTGCCAGTACCGATCGTAAGGTAGATACGCAGTATTTT. The chain uses TRBV19 and TRBJ2-3; no clear D. The V gene lost 7 bases and the J gene lost 5 bases, with 13 bases spanning the gap. CDR1 is LNHDA and CDR2 is SQIVND in the germline V gene (reference sequence). There are 13 residues in the CDR3.

CDR3 nucleotide sequence: TGCGCCAGCAGCCAATTAACAGGGGTCAGAGCTGAAGCTTTCTTT. Translation: CASSQLTGVRAEAFF. J is TRBJ1-1 and V is TRBV4-1; 7 bases line up with TRBD1. CDR3 size: 15 residues. J gave up 6 bases and V 2 bases, and 9 bases lay outside the gene matches. Germline CDR1 MGHRA, CDR2 YSYEKL.

The V gene is TRBV11-1, the J gene TRBJ2-1; no definite D call. CDR3 length: 11 amino acids. The germline gives CDR1 SGHAT, CDR2 FQDESV (reference sequence). Trimming left V 4 bases short and J 9 bases short, with 7 bases between. The CDR3 DNA reads as TGTGCCAGCAGCTACCGTGGTGAGCAGTTCTTC. It codes for CASSYRGEQFF.

The chain carries TRBV18 and TRBJ1-4; D may be TRBD1 (5 bases). Trimming cost V 1 base and J 4 bases, with 22 bases left between them. The CDR3 extends over 19 amino acids. Germline V gene data show CDR1 as KGHSH and CDR2 as LQKENI. The CDR3 DNA reads TGTGCCAGCTCACCACGCAGGGCGGGAATCCTGCCCAATAATGAAAAACTGTTTTTT. It yields the protein CASSPRRAGILPNNEKLFF.

V usage is TRBV5-1 and J usage is TRBJ1-4, with a possible D match to TRBD1 (5 bases). The V and J ends lost 0 bases and 4 bases respectively, with 13 bases between them. Per the germline V gene, CDR1 is SGHRS and CDR2 is YFSETQ. The CDR3 length is 16 residues. CDR3 sequence reads: CASSLASGGGNEKLFF. CDR3 nucleotides: TGCGCCAGCAGCTTGGCCTCGGGGGGAGGTAATGAAAAACTGTTTTTT.

The chain combines TRBV6-4 with TRBJ2-7, with a possible D match to TRBD1 (6 bases). CDR1 is MRHNA, CDR2 SNTAGT, per germline. This CDR3 has 13 amino acids. Trimming took off 8 bases at V and 0 bases at J, with 11 bases between the two ends. The CDR3 nucleotides are TGTGCCAGCCGGGACAAAGACTCCTACGAGCAGTACTTC. Amino acid sequence: CASRDKDSYEQYF.

This chain links TRBV5-4 with TRBJ2-5; a possible D gene is TRBD1 (6 bases). Germline V gene lookup returns CDR1 SGHNT and CDR2 YYREEE (reference sequence). There are 16 residues in the CDR3. V was shortened by 4 bases and J by 0 bases, with 16 bases between the two germline ends. CDR3 region: CASSPWDKAYQETQYF. CDR3 sequence (DNA): TGTGCCAGCAGCCCATGGGACAAAGCGTACCAAGAGACCCAGTACTTC.

This chain links TRBV20-1 with TRBJ2-7; 9 bases match TRBD2. V lost 3 bases, J lost 2 bases, and 5 bases stayed unmatched. CDR3 length equals 14 residues. Germline CDR1 is DFQATT and CDR2 is SNEGSKA (reference sequence). This chain's CDR3 is CSASQAGGTYEQYF. The CDR3 DNA reads as TGCAGTGCTAGTCAAGCGGGGGGAACCTACGAGCAGTACTTC.

The rearrangement uses TRBV29-1 and TRBJ1-2; D remains unclear. Germline V gene sequence: CDR1 SQVTM, CDR2 ANQGSEA. Trimming took 4 bases from V and 5 from J, leaving 8 bases between them. The CDR3 has 11 residues. DNA for the CDR3: TGCAGCGTTGTTCAGGATTATGGCTACACCTTC. Its translation: CSVVQDYGYTF.

The chain recombines TRBV5-5 with TRBJ2-7; TRBD2 aligns across 7 bases. J lost 1 base, V lost 5 bases, and 12 bases had no gene match. Germline CDR1 is SGHKS and CDR2 is YYEKEE (reference sequence). The CDR3 loop spans 16 amino acids. As DNA, the CDR3 is TGTGCCAGCAGGCTAGCCTCTGCGGGGGTATCCTACGAGCAGTACTTC. Protein sequence: CASRLASAGVSYEQYF.

The sample holds one count of this clone. The genes are TRBV14 and TRBJ1-2; possible D gene TRBD1, 6 bases. Germline V gene data show CDR1 as SGHDN and CDR2 as FVKESK. V was clipped by 4 bases and J by 0 bases, with 12 bases between them. This CDR3 has 15 amino acids. CDR3 sequence: CASSPRTVTNYGYTF. The CDR3 coding sequence is TGTGCCAGCAGCCCCCGGACAGTAACTAACTATGGCTACACCTTC.

This chain links TRBV18 with TRBJ2-5; 15 nucleotides agree with TRBD2. There are 19 residues in the CDR3. The germline gives CDR1 KGHSH, CDR2 LQKENI. J lost 0 bases, V lost 6 bases, and 11 bases had no gene match. CDR3 residues: CASSRSGTSGGPDQETQYF. Written as DNA, the CDR3 is TGTGCCAGCTCTCGCTCCGGGACTAGCGGGGGGCCAGACCAAGAGACCCAGTACTTC.

The chain couples TRBV7-9 to TRBJ2-3, with TRBD2 as a possible D gene (7 bases). Germline CDR1 SEHNR, CDR2 FQNEAQ (reference sequence). V shed 5 bases and J shed 2 bases, with 23 bases lying between them. This CDR3 has 18 amino acids. Here the CDR3 reads CASSPWYSGGGVTDTQYF. DNA of the CDR3: TGTGCCAGCAGCCCCTGGTATTCGGGGGGCGGGGTCACAGATACGCAGTATTTT.

The chain employs TRBV7-8 and TRBJ2-1, with 9 bases that match TRBD2. After removal of 5 bases from V and 7 bases from J, the junction contained 9 bases not matched to a gene. This CDR3 contains 15 residues. CDR1 is SGHVS and CDR2 is FQNEAQ in the germline V gene. CDR3 in amino acids: CASSQGSGGYNEQFF. CDR3 nucleotide sequence: TGTGCCAGCAGCCAGGGTAGCGGGGGTTATAATGAGCAGTTCTTC. Full variable domain (remainder filled in from reference TRBV7-8 and TRBJ2-1): GAGVSQSPRYKVAKRGQDVALRCDPISGHVSLFWYQQALGQGPEFLTYFQNEAQLDKSGLPSDRFFAERPEGSVSTLKIQRTQQEDSAVYLCASSQGSGGYNEQFFGPGTRLTVL.